This T cell receptor beta chain was sequenced for a study of lymphopenia after photon versus proton radiotherapy. General study points: After the lymphocyte nadir, photon-treated repertoires showed oligoclonal expansion, especially of CD8+ Temra cells. Larger post-nadir TCR diversity loss correlated inversely with survival in deceased patients.

Regarding this clone: The antigen is unknown.

This CDR3 has 14 amino acids. Germline CDR1 and CDR2: MGHDK and SYGVNS. V was pared by 3 bases and J by 9 bases, with 7 bases of the junction left unmatched. TCRdb keeps only in-frame clones here, not all; method: immunoSEQ multiplex PCR. The sample lists 25,000 to 35,000 clones; roughly 90% were seen once. The sample consisted of peripheral blood, taken from a patient treated with photon-based radiotherapy. The origin of this receptor is a woman aged 45 to 65 with pancreatic cancer. The rearrangement links TRBV25-1 to TRBJ2-7, with TRBD2 matching over 11 bases. The CDR3 DNA reads TGTGCCAGCAGTGACCCGGGACTAGCGGAGCGGCAGTACTTC. Translating it yields CASSDPGLAERQYF.